This T cell receptor (beta chain) derives from a study of regulatory T cells in long-lasting Graves disease. Study overall: For a period under 3 months, newly diagnosed Graves' patients had taken antithyroid drugs. Study-wide points: Lower TCR diversity was seen in persistent Graves' patients than in newly diagnosed ones. Between persistent patients, 2,500 to 3,500 public clonotypes were shared, exceeding the 966 shared between new patients.

CDR1 and CDR2 from the germline V gene are LGHNA and YNFKEQ. Unmatched junction bases numbered 8, after V lost 6 bases and J lost 7 bases. This CDR3 region has 15 residues. Time point in this sample: newly diagnosed GD, antithyroid drugs for less than 3 months. PBMC RNA served as the TCR library source. Libraries of TCR beta came from iRepertoire HTBI primers plus Arm-PCR of CDR3 regions. Each CDR3 protein gets one entry after TCRdb re-called the multiplex PCR reads with MiXCR. This sample has approximately 350,000 distinct CDR3 sequences, with roughly a sixth found just once. This clonotype was detected a few times. What it binds is unknown. The same sample was also studied in work on T cells in Graves' hyperthyroidism and ophthalmopathy.

Sequencing was performed on peripheral blood mononuclear cells (PBMCs), taken at new diagnosis, from a patient treated with antithyroid drugs. The sequence was collected from a middle-aged man with Graves disease. The chain employs TRBV4-2 and TRBJ1-4, with 10 bases identical to TRBD1. The CDR3 bases are TGTGCCAGCAGGGGACAGGGGAGGATTGGTGAAAAACTGTTTTTT. Translated, it gives CASRGQGRIGEKLFF.